The subject of this entry is one TCR beta chain. The antigen remains unidentified. Healthy bone marrow donors made up the donors. The CDR3 runs 13 residues. Trimming pared 7 bases from V and 5 bases from J, leaving 14 bases between. CDR1 is SQVTM and CDR2 is ANQGSEA in the germline V gene. PCR was performed using 60 Vbeta and 13 Jbeta primers. Method: immunoSEQ multiplex PCR; TCRdb's copy keeps in-frame clones and lacks some. The data hold 150,000 to 180,000 clones, with 65% to 85% observed a single time. This record comes from a study of cytomegalovirus exposure and HLA in healthy donors. Whole-study findings and limits: The study dropped some indistinguishable V segments, TRBV6-2 and TRBV6-3 among them. In a later analysis, parvovirus B19, influenza, CMV and Epstein-Barr virus appeared linked to several top co-occurrence clusters. What a later analysis reportedly showed was that an Asian-associated ancestry cluster had fewer N-insertions than the roughly 670-donor mean.

Sequenced input: PBMCs. The source is a woman between 40 and 55 years old in good health and CMV-seropositive. The V call is TRBV29-1, the J call TRBJ2-2; TRBD1 is a possible D gene (6 bases). CDR3 DNA sequence: TGCAGCGCATCGACAGGCTGGACCGGGGAGCTGTTTTTT. Translating gives CSASTGWTGELFF.